This TCR beta chain stems from a study of naive and memory T cell subsets. An oligonucleotide containing a UMI was ligated to the 3' end of TCR cDNA. Four PCR rounds used nested alpha and beta constant region primers plus the SP2 primer. Blood and skin TCR RNA was reverse transcribed with alpha and beta constant primers. TCRdb called the 5' RACE reads again in MiXCR, with one record for every CDR3 protein. Seen here are 45,000 to 55,000 distinct CDR3 sequences, 4.7% observed once, and the top ten hold around 0.84%. In this sample, this clonotype turned up many times. The receptor's source is a female donor in good health.

The CDR3 loop is CASSSLGDLLQGSHEQFF. The CDR3 DNA reads as TGTGCCAGCAGTTCTCTGGGGGATCTGTTACAGGGATCCCATGAGCAGTTCTTC. The chain uses TRBV12-3 or TRBV12-4 and TRBJ2-1; D perhaps matches TRBD1 (6 bases). CDR3 length: 18 amino acids. The ends were cut back, 4 bases at V and 8 bases at J, with 27 bases in the middle.